A selection of T cell receptor beta chains follows, all from one sample in a study of shared clonotypes between healthy human individuals. Assay: immunoSEQ multiplex PCR; the TCRdb copy retains only in-frame clones and omits some. This sample has some 1.4 million clones, with roughly 96% found just once. The sequenced material came from naive CD4+ T cells sorted from blood. Receptors were obtained from a man under 40 in good health. Each CDR3 is given with its conserved first and last residue. Each record gives: V gene, J gene, CDR3 protein.

>TRBV7-9|TRBJ2-7
CASSLGGPGGSYEQYF
>TRBV5-1|TRBJ2-1
CASSLRDRGFEQFF
>TRBV5-4|TRBJ2-7
CASSFGGRGSEQYF
>TRBV18|TRBJ2-2
CASSPAGPVTGELFF
>TRBV7-3|TRBJ2-2
CASSPSGGTGELFF
>TRBV2|TRBJ1-1
CASSEARVAGTEAFF
>TRBV9|TRBJ2-5
CASSEGQGQTQYF
>TRBV27|TRBJ1-4
CASSQTYTNEKLFF
>TRBV14|TRBJ2-3
CASSQRDRAQDTQYF
>TRBV6-6|TRBJ2-3
CASNSGSTDTQYF